This T cell receptor (beta chain) was sequenced for a study of T cell repertoires in cytomegalovirus infection. In the study overall: Epitope selection comprised recently identified HLA-C-restricted CMV epitopes and well-studied HLA-B-restricted CMV epitopes. Public TCR beta signatures were indicative of both CMV infection and a matching HLA type. Findings of the study overall: Ex vivo, HLA-C-restricted CMV-specific TCR beta clonotypes prevailed over the rest of the response.

MiXCR, run by TCRdb on the reads, gives a single entry per CDR3 protein. The sample lists around 540,000 distinct CDR3 sequences; 30% to 40% were seen once. The V end was cut by 0 bases, the J end by 11 bases, with 16 bases between. The CDR3 is 14 residues long. Germline V lookup: CDR1 MGHRA, CDR2 YSYEKL. The table lists this clonotype with a few counts. Its antigen is as yet unknown. The chain links TRBV4-1 to TRBJ1-1; D might be TRBD1 (6 bases). This clonotype was obtained from a human donor in good health (CMV status not recorded). Some clones in this sample may be carry-over from other donors' samples. Material: cultured PBMCs, obtained from culture after CMV antigen stimulation. The CDR3 coding sequence is TGCGCCAGCAGCCAAGATGCGGCACTAAGGGGGGCTTTCTTT. This sequence encodes CASSQDAALRGAFF.